The clone carrying this TCR beta chain was observed once. Its antigen is currently unknown. Every one of the donors was a Caucasian adult that lived in Nashville, Tennessee. The source of the sample is a study of shared clonotypes between healthy human individuals. TCRdb's copy holds only in-frame clones and misses some; the assay was immunoSEQ multiplex PCR. This sample carries 500,000 or so clones, approximately 94% of them seen once, and the ten largest clones take about 0.06%. From germline, CDR1 is MNHEY and CDR2 SMNVEV (reference sequence). V was shortened by 0 bases and J by 10 bases, with 13 bases between the two germline ends. The CDR3 spans 14 residues. Overall study findings and caveats: Genetic and exposure-history diversity was limited by the small donor number.

The J gene is TRBJ2-1, the V gene TRBV27, with a weak D call TRBD2 (6 bases). This TCR was sampled from a woman in her 30s in good health. The sequenced material came from naive CD4+ T cells sorted from blood. As for subset: CD45RA+ positively selected. The CDR3 loop reads CASSLSIRGTEQFF. The CDR3 DNA is TGTGCCAGCAGTTTATCGATTCGGGGGACCGAGCAGTTCTTC.